This passage covers 14 T cell receptor beta chains from one sample sequenced in a study of shared clonotypes between healthy human individuals. The table came from immunoSEQ multiplex PCR; TCRdb's copy has only in-frame clones and leaves some out. Of approximately 2.3 million clones listed, roughly 93% are singletons. The sequenced sample consisted of naive CD4+ T cells from PBMCs. The subset denotes: CD45RA+ positively selected. The receptors come from a man in his late teens or twenties in good health. Some clones in this sample may be carry-over from other donors' samples.

V is TRBV5-5 and J is TRBJ2-2; D unresolved. The CDR3 spans 12 residues. CDR1 SGHKS and CDR2 YYEKEE come from the germline V gene (reference sequence). V was pared by 2 bases and J by 7 bases, with 6 bases between. DNA of the CDR3: TGTGCCAGCAGCTTATTCATCGGGGAGCTGTTTTTT. It encodes CASSLFIGELFF.

This chain connects TRBV20-1 to TRBJ2-7; D unresolved. The germline V gene has CDR1 DFQATT and CDR2 SNEGSKA (reference sequence). The CDR3 has 10 residues. V was trimmed by 6 bases and J by 6 bases, leaving 9 bases between them. The CDR3 DNA sequence: TGCAGTGCCCTGCGTCGCGAGCAGTACTTC. Translating it yields CSALRREQYF.

The chain uses TRBV5-4 and TRBJ2-2; D uncertain. The CDR3 is made up of 15 amino acids. V lost 3 bases and J lost 1, with 10 bases in between. Per germline, CDR1 SGHNT and CDR2 YYREEE (reference sequence). The CDR3 here is CASSSDRWNTGELFF. DNA of the CDR3: TGTGCCAGCAGCTCAGATAGGTGGAACACCGGGGAGCTGTTTTTT.

This rearrangement joins TRBV4-3 to TRBJ2-1; TRBD1 matches at 7 bases. CDR1 and CDR2 (germline): LGHNA, YSLEER. The length of the CDR3 is 17 residues. The V and J ends lost 0 bases and 6 bases, in that order; junction bases with no gene match: 11. The CDR3 protein is CASSQDRVKGASNEQFF. CDR3 coding DNA: TGCGCCAGCAGCCAAGACCGGGTCAAGGGGGCGTCCAATGAGCAGTTCTTC.

In its sample, this clone was seen once. This chain joins TRBV28 and TRBJ1-2, with D possibly TRBD1 on 5 matching bases. The V and J ends lost 5 bases and 4 bases respectively, with 14 bases between them. CDR3 size: 14 residues. Germline lookup yields CDR1 MDHEN and CDR2 SYDVKM. CDR3 coding DNA: TGTGCCAGCAGTCCACTCCGTGACAGCTATGGCTACACCTTC. This gives the protein CASSPLRDSYGYTF.

CDR3: CASSSQRETNEQFF. The CDR3 DNA is TGTGCCAGCAGCTCCCAGCGGGAGACCAATGAGCAGTTCTTC. This chain uses TRBV7-8 with TRBJ2-1; TRBD2 aligns across 8 bases. V was clipped by 4 bases and J by 6 bases; unmatched bases: 5. Germline V gene lookup returns CDR1 SGHVS and CDR2 FQNEAQ. This CDR3 has 14 amino acids.

The V gene is TRBV5-1, the J gene TRBJ2-1; 9 bases map to TRBD1. The trim removed 4 bases at V and 1 base at J, leaving 6 bases unmatched. CDR1 and CDR2 from the germline V gene are SGHRS and YFSETQ. The CDR3 runs 16 residues. CDR3 DNA: TGCGCCAGCAGCCAGGGGACAGGGCCTTCCTACAATGAGCAGTTCTTC. This encodes CASSQGTGPSYNEQFF.

The gene calls are TRBV7-2 and TRBJ2-5, with 8 bases aligning to TRBD2. The J segment lost 3 bases and the V segment lost 5 bases, leaving 8 bases of the junction unmatched. The CDR3 covers 15 residues. Germline V CDR1 and CDR2: SGHTA, FQGNSA. CDR3 in amino acids: CASSQQREWKETQYF. The CDR3 DNA reads as TGTGCCAGCAGCCAGCAGCGGGAGTGGAAAGAGACCCAGTACTTC.

The chain recombines TRBV5-1 with TRBJ2-6; possible D gene TRBD1, 6 bases. V lost 4 bases, J lost 5 bases, and 22 bases lay in between. The CDR3 is made up of 18 amino acids. The germline CDR1 and CDR2 sequences are SGHRS and YFSETQ. In nucleotides, the CDR3 is TGCGCCAGCAGCCAAAGGCTACAGGGCCCTGGGTGGGCCAACGTCCTGACTTTC. Protein product: CASSQRLQGPGWANVLTF.

V gene TRBV6-6 combines with J gene TRBJ1-1; D ambiguous. Trimming left V 5 bases short and J 4 bases short, with 14 bases between. CDR3 length equals 14 residues. Germline V gene lookup returns CDR1 MNHNY and CDR2 SVGAGI (reference sequence). The CDR3 spells CASSRAGSLTEAFF. CDR3 nucleotide sequence: TGTGCCAGCAGTCGGGCAGGATCCCTCACTGAAGCTTTCTTT.

The chain recombines TRBV9 with TRBJ2-2; tentative D call: TRBD1 (6 bases). CDR3 size: 19 residues. CDR1 is SGDLS, CDR2 YYNGEE, per germline. The ends were cut back, 0 bases at V and 1 base at J, with 19 bases in the middle. CDR3 DNA: TGTGCCAGCAGCGTAGGGACAGTAGACAGTCGACGGAACACCGGGGAGCTGTTTTTT. It yields the protein CASSVGTVDSRRNTGELFF.

The chain employs TRBV29-1 and TRBJ2-1; no clear D gene. This CDR3 is 10 amino acids long. Trimming cost V 5 bases and J 5 bases, with 4 bases left between them. The germline gives CDR1 SQVTM, CDR2 ANQGSEA. The CDR3 DNA reads as TGCAGCGTTACAAACAATGAGCAGTTCTTC. Translated: CSVTNNEQFF.

This clone was observed a single time. This chain links TRBV5-1 with TRBJ2-3; D possibly corresponds to TRBD2 (5 bases). The CDR3 totals 17 residues. CDR1 and CDR2 (germline): SGHRS, YFSETQ. Trimming took off 3 bases at V and 3 bases at J, with 20 bases between the two ends. The CDR3 DNA is TGCGCCAGCAGCTCCACTCTTCACGAGCGGTATACAGATACGCAGTATTTT. Its protein product is CASSSTLHERYTDTQYF.

This chain's CDR3 is CATQGGGSIRYF. The CDR3 nucleotides read TGTGCCACCCAAGGGGGCGGGAGTATACGGTACTTC. The gene calls are TRBV28 and TRBJ2-7; D might be TRBD1 or TRBD2, each matching 7 bases. Germline V gene data show CDR1 as MDHEN and CDR2 as SYDVKM. V lost 10 bases and J lost 12, with 22 bases in between. The CDR3 is 12 residues long.